Presented here are 8 T cell receptor beta chains from one specimen sequenced in a study of blood T cell repertoires in COVID-19. TCRdb's copy holds only in-frame clones and misses some; the assay was immunoSEQ multiplex PCR. The table lists approximately 63,000 clones, about 88% of them singletons, with 4.5% to 5.5% in the top ten. Sequencing was carried out using peripheral blood. Receptor source: an elderly man in a cohort sampled during active COVID-19.

This clone appeared a single time. The V and J genes are TRBV15 and TRBJ1-2; 9 bases align to TRBD1. J was trimmed by 5 bases and V by 5 bases; bases with no gene match: 9. In germline, CDR1 is LNHNV, CDR2 YYDKDF (reference sequence). This CDR3 has 15 amino acids. This CDR3 is CATSHRDREGYGYTF. CDR3 sequence (DNA): TGTGCCACCAGCCACCGGGACAGGGAAGGATATGGCTACACCTTC.

This clone was detected once. The gene calls are TRBV7-6 and TRBJ1-1; D ambiguous. CDR1 is SGHVS, CDR2 FNYEAQ, per germline. Trimming left V 4 bases short and J 0 bases short, with 15 bases between. The CDR3 contains 16 residues. The CDR3 spells CASSSDTWPMNTEAFF. CDR3 DNA: TGTGCCAGCAGCTCCGACACTTGGCCCATGAACACTGAAGCTTTCTTT.

The chain combines TRBV10-3 with TRBJ1-2; 9 bases are shared with TRBD1. Germline V gene sequence: CDR1 ENHRY, CDR2 SYGVKD. CDR3 length: 14 amino acids. The trim removed 11 bases at V and 3 bases at J, leaving 10 bases unmatched. CDR3 region: CAVTQGALDYGYTF. The DNA of the CDR3 is TGTGCCGTTACACAGGGGGCGCTTGACTATGGCTACACCTTC.

V and J are TRBV3-1 (or the pseudogene TRBV3-2) and TRBJ1-1; D not resolved. This CDR3 is 14 amino acids long. V was cut by 1 base and J by 6 bases, with 12 bases left in between. Germline V gene lookup returns CDR1 LGHDT and CDR2 YNNKEL (reference sequence). The DNA for the CDR3 is TGTGCCAGCAGCCAAGGCGGGGTTGGGGCTGAAGCTTTCTTT. Translated, it gives CASSQGGVGAEAFF.

The chain joins TRBV4-3 to TRBJ2-5; TRBD1 matches 11 bases. The CDR3 sequence is 14 residues long. Germline V gene lookup returns CDR1 LGHNA and CDR2 YSLEER. V lost 3 bases and J lost 4; bases outside the gene matches: 1. CDR3 residues: CASSQDRGRETQYF. CDR3 bases: TGCGCCAGCAGCCAGGACAGGGGGCGAGAGACCCAGTACTTC.

The chain uses TRBV6-5 and TRBJ2-7; TRBD2 might be the D (5 bases). This CDR3 is 12 amino acids long. V was trimmed by 11 bases and J by 0 bases, leaving 11 bases between them. Germline V CDR1 and CDR2: MNHEY, SVGAGI. The CDR3 protein is CAAGKSSYEQYF. CDR3 coding DNA: TGTGCCGCCGGGAAGAGCTCCTACGAGCAGTACTTC.

J is TRBJ2-2 and V is TRBV11-2, with unresolved D. Trimming removed 2 bases from V and 1 base from J, with 8 bases in between. Germline CDR1 and CDR2: SGHAT and FQNNGV. CDR3 length equals 15 residues. CDR3 sequence reads: CASSLPPGNTGELFF. CDR3 DNA: TGTGCCAGCAGCTTACCCCCAGGGAACACCGGGGAGCTGTTTTTT.

The rearrangement links TRBV4-2 to TRBJ2-1; 8 nucleotides match TRBD2. V lost 6 bases, J lost 7 bases, and 5 bases stayed unmatched. The CDR3 has 13 amino acids. From germline, CDR1 is LGHNA and CDR2 YNFKEQ. The CDR3 is CASRGGGFNEQFF. CDR3 bases: TGTGCCAGCAGAGGCGGGGGGTTTAATGAGCAGTTCTTC.